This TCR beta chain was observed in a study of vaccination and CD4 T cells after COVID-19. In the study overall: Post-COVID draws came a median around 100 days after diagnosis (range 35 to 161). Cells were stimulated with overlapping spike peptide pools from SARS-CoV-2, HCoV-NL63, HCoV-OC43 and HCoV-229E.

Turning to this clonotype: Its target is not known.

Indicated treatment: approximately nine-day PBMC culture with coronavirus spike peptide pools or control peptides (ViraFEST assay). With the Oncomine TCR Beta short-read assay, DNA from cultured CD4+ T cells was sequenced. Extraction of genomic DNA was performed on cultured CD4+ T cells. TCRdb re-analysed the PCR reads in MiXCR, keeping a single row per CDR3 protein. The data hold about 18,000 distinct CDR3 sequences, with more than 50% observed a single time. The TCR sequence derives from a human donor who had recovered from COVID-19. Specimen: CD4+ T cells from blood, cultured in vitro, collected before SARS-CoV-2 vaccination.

The CDR3 region is CASSPRTSDHTGELFF. DNA for the CDR3: TGTGCCAGCAGCCCACGGACTAGCGACCACACCGGGGAGCTGTTTTTT. The rearrangement joins TRBV7-3 to TRBJ2-2, with 9 bases identical to TRBD2. Trimming took 5 bases from V and 3 from J; bases not matched to a gene: 7. CDR3 size: 16 residues. In germline, CDR1 is SGHTA, CDR2 FQGTGA.